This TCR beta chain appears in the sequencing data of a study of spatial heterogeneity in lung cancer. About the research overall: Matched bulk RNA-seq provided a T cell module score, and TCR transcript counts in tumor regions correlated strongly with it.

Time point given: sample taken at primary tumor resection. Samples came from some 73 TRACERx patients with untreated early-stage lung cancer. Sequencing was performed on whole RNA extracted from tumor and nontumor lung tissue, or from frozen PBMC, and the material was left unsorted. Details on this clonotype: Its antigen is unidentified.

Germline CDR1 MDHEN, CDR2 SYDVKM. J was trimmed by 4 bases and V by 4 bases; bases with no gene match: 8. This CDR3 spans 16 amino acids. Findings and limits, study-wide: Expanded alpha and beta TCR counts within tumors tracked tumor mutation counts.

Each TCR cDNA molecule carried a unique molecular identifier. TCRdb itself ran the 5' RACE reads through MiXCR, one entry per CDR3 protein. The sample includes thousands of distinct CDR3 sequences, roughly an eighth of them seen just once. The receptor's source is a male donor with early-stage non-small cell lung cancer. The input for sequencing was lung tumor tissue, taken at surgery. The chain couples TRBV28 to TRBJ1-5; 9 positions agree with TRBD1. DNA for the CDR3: TGTGCCAGCAGTTCCTACGGACAGGGGAGGAATCAGCCCCAGCATTTT. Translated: CASSSYGQGRNQPQHF. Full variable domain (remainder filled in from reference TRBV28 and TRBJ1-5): DVKVTQSSRYLVKRTGEKVFLECVQDMDHENMFWYRQDPGLGLRLIYFSYDVKMKEKGDIPEGYSVSREKKERFSLILESASTNQTSMYLCASSSYGQGRNQPQHFGDGTRLSIL.